This T cell receptor beta chain originates from a study of response to subunit inactivated influenza vaccine (dated by TCRdb to 2017 to 2018). Describing the broader study: To follow how T cells responded to a trivalent subunit inactivated influenza vaccine, the researchers relied on deep quantitative profiling of the T cell receptor repertoire. Broader findings and caveats from the paper: According to the authors, only a limited number of new T cells may be recruited by each seasonal influenza vaccination.

Receptor libraries were prepared by RT-PCR. This sample was sequenced with an Illumina HiSeq 2500. In-frame beta chains were kept once TCRdb had trimmed the public reads at Q25 with fastp and called clones with MiXCR. One record per CDR3 amino acid sequence lists the most common genes and DNA. Across this sample there are about 700,000 distinct CDR3 sequences, with approximately 15% seen only once. The top ten hold 6.5% to 8.5% of the sample. Note on this clonotype: What antigen it recognizes has not been identified. The record has no base qualities; no much larger clone is one base away.

From the germline V gene, CDR1 is SGHAT and CDR2 is FQNNGV. At the junction V is shortened by 7 bases and J by 1 base, with 25 bases in between. Including the terminal cysteine and phenylalanine, the CDR3 comprises 18 residues. Only the CDR3 DNA is retained, 54 bases long and in frame from the first base. The sequence is built from TRBV11-2 and TRBJ1-1; the D gene remains uncertain. The clonotype comes from a man aged 45 to 65 who received an inactivated influenza vaccine. Donor details come from another sample of the same person, matched by shared clones. The sample was PBMCs from blood, taken about 14 days before vaccination. CDR3 protein: CASNIPMSSPSKNTEAFF. The nucleotides are TGTGCCAGCAACATCCCCATGAGTTCCCCTTCGAAGAACACTGAAGCTTTCTTT.